This T cell receptor beta chain came from a study of T-cell memory formation after mild COVID-19. The CDR3 covers 15 residues. J gave up 4 bases and V 7 bases, and 10 bases lay outside the gene matches. Germline V gene lookup returns CDR1 SGHVS and CDR2 FQNEAQ. Notes on this clonotype: Its antigen is as yet unknown.

Points from the study as a whole: Researchers report contracting CD4+ clones mostly in CM and EM, with CD8+ clones in EMRA. Prior to infection, memory already included some responding clones, suggesting cross-reactive memory joined. Confirmation was lacking for SARS-CoV-2 specificity of second-wave clones that peaked on day 37. Clones shrinking between day 15 and 85 showed a balanced CD4/CD8 split, and those that grew later tilted toward CD4+.

TCRdb reprocessed the 5' RACE reads with MiXCR, giving one entry per CDR3 protein. This table holds 250,000 to 300,000 distinct CDR3 sequences, roughly 16% found once. This chain connects TRBV7-8 to TRBJ2-3, with TRBD2 matching over 8 bases. The TCR sequence derives from a man in his late teens or twenties who had mild COVID-19 (a few samples of this study predate the infection). Cell type and time point are not known. The sequencing sample was made of PBMCs or a T cell subset sorted from them (not recorded which). The CDR3: CASTFTSGEADTQYF. As DNA, the CDR3 is TGTGCCAGCACTTTCACTAGCGGAGAGGCAGATACGCAGTATTTT.